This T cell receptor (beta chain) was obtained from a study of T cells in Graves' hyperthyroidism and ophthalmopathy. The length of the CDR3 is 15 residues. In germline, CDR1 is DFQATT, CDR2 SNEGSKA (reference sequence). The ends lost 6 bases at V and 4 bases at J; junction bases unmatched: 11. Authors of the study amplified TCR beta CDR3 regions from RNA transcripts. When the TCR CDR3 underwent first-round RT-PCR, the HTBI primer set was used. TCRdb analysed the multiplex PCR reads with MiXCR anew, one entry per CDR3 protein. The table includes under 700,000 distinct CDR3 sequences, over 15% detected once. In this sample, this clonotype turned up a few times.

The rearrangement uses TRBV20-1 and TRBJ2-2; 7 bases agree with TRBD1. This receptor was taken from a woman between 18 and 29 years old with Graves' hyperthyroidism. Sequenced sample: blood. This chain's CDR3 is CSAEVGQYSTGELFF. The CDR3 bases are TGCAGTGCGGAGGTGGGACAGTACTCCACCGGGGAGCTGTTTTTT.